This TCR beta chain was sequenced in a study of blood T cell repertoires in COVID-19. Participant-reported clinical history was the basis for cohort assignment. Resolution of symptoms, clearance, or two negative PCRs was present in recovered Cohort 3 donors. The assay was immunoSEQ multiplex PCR, and TCRdb's table has in-frame clones only and misses some. This table holds roughly 150,000 clones, about 81% found once. From germline, CDR1 is LGHDT and CDR2 YNNKEL (reference sequence). V lost 4 bases and J lost 3, with 12 bases in between. This CDR3 spans 14 amino acids. The gene calls are TRBV3-1 (or the pseudogene TRBV3-2) and TRBJ1-1; tentatively, D is TRBD1 (5 bases). The sequence came from a man aged 45-65 years who had recovered from COVID-19. Source material: PBMCs or T cells enriched from blood (not recorded which). This CDR3 reads CASSLYGGDTEAFF. The DNA for the CDR3 is TGTGCCAGCAGCCTGTACGGAGGGGACACTGAAGCTTTCTTT.